What follows is one T cell receptor (beta chain) and its context. This CDR3 spans 13 amino acids. Trimming pared 1 base from V and 8 bases from J, leaving 11 bases between. Per the study methods: Reference gene primer amplification in the assay estimated nucleated cell counts. TCRdb keeps only in-frame clones here, not all; method: immunoSEQ multiplex PCR. V and J calls and clone size are as listed in that table; D and trimming were resolved from the DNA. This sample has about 200,000 clones, with 82% found just once. The data were obtained in a study of blood T cell repertoires in COVID-19. At the level of the study: Some COVID-19 samples were acute and others convalescent; all came from the United States, Italy and Spain.

Participant ages covered about 18 to 100 years across 20 to 25 US areas. Assignments of participants to cohorts depended upon their own reported clinical history. Sequenced: PBMCs or T cells enriched from blood (not recorded which). The sequence was collected from a woman between 55 and 75 years old with acute COVID-19. The chain links TRBV12-3 or TRBV12-4 to TRBJ1-2; D remains unclear. The CDR3 nucleotides read TGTGCCAGCAGTTTAGAGTATACGGGAGGCTACACCTTC. This gives the protein CASSLEYTGGYTF.